Each of the 26 T cell receptor beta chains below was sequenced from the same sample in a study of OX40 agonist ivuxolimab in advanced cancers. The data were produced by immunoSEQ multiplex PCR, yet TCRdb's version contains in-frame clones alone and is incomplete. This sample carries around 94,000 clones, 80% to 90% of them seen once, and the ten largest clones take under 0.35%. The sample in question was CD4+ or CD8+ T cells sorted from blood, obtained in a trial of the OX40 agonist ivuxolimab. These TCRs come from an adult with an advanced solid tumor such as melanoma, head and neck, liver or kidney cancer.

The table lists this clone with a few counts. The chain links TRBV5-1 to TRBJ2-5; weak D call: TRBD2 (6 bases). Per the germline V gene, CDR1 is SGHRS and CDR2 is YFSETQ. The V end was cut by 5 bases, the J end by 1 base, with 12 bases between. The CDR3 runs to 14 residues. CDR3 sequence (DNA): TGCGCCAGCAGACCACCGGGACTCCAAGAGACCCAGTACTTC. Translating gives CASRPPGLQETQYF.

V and J are TRBV19 and TRBJ1-1, with 10 positions matching TRBD1. This CDR3 has 16 amino acids. The germline V gene has CDR1 LNHDA and CDR2 SQIVND (reference sequence). Trimming at V came to 3 bases and at J to 3 bases, leaving 7 bases not matched to a gene. The CDR3 sequence is CASSIRQGAGYTEAFF. DNA for the CDR3: TGTGCCAGTAGTATCCGACAGGGGGCGGGATACACTGAAGCTTTCTTT. Supplemented by reference TRBV19 and TRBJ1-1, the full variable domain reads DGGITQSPKYLFRKEGQNVTLSCEQNLNHDAMYWYRQDPGQGLRLIYYSQIVNDFQKGDIAEGYSVSREKKESFPLTVTSAQKNPTAFYLCASSIRQGAGYTEAFFGQGTRLTVV.

The genes are TRBV15 and TRBJ2-1, with D tentatively TRBD1 (6 bases). This CDR3 is built from 13 residues. Trimming took 0 bases from V and 8 from J, leaving 8 bases between them. Germline loops: CDR1 LNHNV, CDR2 YYDKDF (reference sequence). DNA for the CDR3: TGTGCCACCAGCAGAGACAGGGGCTATGAGCAGTTCTTC. It specifies CATSRDRGYEQFF.

The CDR3 coding sequence is TGTGCCAGCAGTTACGGACGCGATCTGGCCACTGAAGCTTTCTTT. Its protein is CASSYGRDLATEAFF. V and J are TRBV6-5 and TRBJ1-1; D is ambiguous. CDR1 and CDR2 from the germline V gene are MNHEY and SVGAGI. Trimming pared 2 bases from V and 4 bases from J, leaving 14 bases between. CDR3 length equals 15 residues.

This chain joins TRBV19 and TRBJ1-4; D is uncertain. The V end was cut by 1 base, the J end by 3 bases, with 6 bases between. CDR1 and CDR2 from the germline V gene are LNHDA and SQIVND (reference sequence). The CDR3 consists of 14 residues. CDR3 amino acids: CASSIGRPNEKLFF. For the CDR3, the DNA is TGTGCCAGTAGTATAGGACGGCCTAATGAAAAACTGTTTTTT. Full variable domain (rest looked up from reference TRBV19 and TRBJ1-4): DGGITQSPKYLFRKEGQNVTLSCEQNLNHDAMYWYRQDPGQGLRLIYYSQIVNDFQKGDIAEGYSVSREKKESFPLTVTSAQKNPTAFYLCASSIGRPNEKLFFGSGTQLSVL.

J is TRBJ1-4 and V is TRBV5-1; the match to TRBD1 covers 9 bases. CDR1 SGHRS and CDR2 YFSETQ come from the germline V gene. Trimming took 3 bases from V and 6 from J; bases not matched to a gene: 12. This CDR3 spans 17 amino acids. The CDR3 DNA sequence: TGCGCCAGCAGCTATACGCCGGGACAGGGACTTTATGAAAAACTGTTTTTT. Protein product: CASSYTPGQGLYEKLFF.

The V and J genes are TRBV27 and TRBJ1-2; unclear D gene. Looked up from germline, CDR1 is MNHEY and CDR2 is SMNVEV (reference sequence). The CDR3 extends over 11 amino acids. Trimming stripped 5 bases from V and 4 bases from J, with 5 bases between. CDR3 in amino acids: CASSMGYGYTF. The CDR3 coding sequence is TGTGCCAGCAGTATGGGCTATGGCTACACCTTC.

The chain is built from TRBV6-5 and TRBJ1-2; D remains ambiguous. V lost 0 bases and J 2 bases, leaving 4 bases between the germline ends. The CDR3 contains 13 residues. Per germline, CDR1 MNHEY and CDR2 SVGAGI. DNA for the CDR3: TGTGCCAGCAGTTACTCGCTAAACTATGGCTACACCTTC. Translated: CASSYSLNYGYTF.

The rearrangement uses TRBV7-9 and TRBJ2-1; D unclear. Trimming took off 0 bases at V and 7 bases at J, with 10 bases between the two ends. The CDR3 length is 14 residues. Germline lookup yields CDR1 SEHNR and CDR2 FQNEAQ (reference sequence). In DNA, the CDR3 is TGTGCCAGCAGCTTAGCGAGTCAGGAGAATGAGCAGTTCTTC. Protein sequence: CASSLASQENEQFF.

The V call is TRBV6-5, the J call TRBJ1-1, with 10 bases aligning to TRBD1. The CDR3 is 13 amino acids. Germline V gene sequence: CDR1 MNHEY, CDR2 SVGAGI. The V and J ends lost 7 bases and 5 bases, in that order; junction bases with no gene match: 4. The CDR3 nucleotides read TGTGCCAGCACCCGGACAGGGGGTACTGAAGCTTTCTTT. It translates to CASTRTGGTEAFF.

The J gene is TRBJ1-3, the V gene TRBV18; 7 bases are shared with TRBD1. The CDR3 covers 19 residues. Germline V CDR1 and CDR2: KGHSH, LQKENI. The J segment lost 0 bases and the V segment lost 2 bases, leaving 13 bases of the junction unmatched. The CDR3 is CASSPIATRDSSSGNTIYF. CDR3 sequence (DNA): TGTGCCAGCTCACCAATCGCGACCCGGGACAGCTCCTCTGGAAACACCATATATTTT.

This clone was seen a handful of times. This rearrangement joins TRBV19 to TRBJ2-7; tentatively, D is TRBD1 (6 bases). Trimming pared 3 bases from V and 0 bases from J, leaving 12 bases between. Germline-derived CDR1 and CDR2 are LNHDA and SQIVND (reference sequence). CDR3 length equals 15 residues. CDR3 in amino acids: CASSIRGPFSYEQYF. Here the CDR3 DNA reads TGTGCCAGTAGTATCAGGGGCCCATTCTCCTACGAGCAGTACTTC. Full variable domain (missing parts from reference TRBV19 and TRBJ2-7): DGGITQSPKYLFRKEGQNVTLSCEQNLNHDAMYWYRQDPGQGLRLIYYSQIVNDFQKGDIAEGYSVSREKKESFPLTVTSAQKNPTAFYLCASSIRGPFSYEQYFGPGTRLTVT.

This clone was found once. Germline is not matched at one junction end, which may reflect a read error. V and J are TRBV7-7 and TRBJ2-5, with D tentatively TRBD1 (5 bases). Germline CDR1 is SSHAT and CDR2 is FNYEAQ (reference sequence). The CDR3 length is 13 residues. The DNA of the CDR3 is TGTGCTAGCAGCTTAGGGGCGGCGGAGACCCAGTACTTC. It yields the protein CASSLGAAETQYF.

J is TRBJ1-4 and V is TRBV7-6; D unresolved. Trimming shortened V by 4 bases and J by 8 bases, and 23 bases separated the two germline ends. The germline V gene encodes CDR1 SGHVS and CDR2 FNYEAQ. The CDR3 extends over 17 amino acids. This CDR3 reads CASSSEGKTQRREKLFF. Here the CDR3 DNA reads TGTGCCAGCAGCTCCGAGGGAAAGACTCAACGCCGGGAAAAACTGTTTTTT.

J is TRBJ1-1 and V is TRBV6-1; 9 positions match TRBD1. Germline-derived CDR1 and CDR2 are MNHNS and SASEGT. This CDR3 has 17 amino acids. The junction had 9 bases not matched to a gene; V was cut back by 4 bases and J by 0 bases. The CDR3 bases are TGTGCCAGCAGTGCCCGGGACAGGGCGCCTGTGAACACTGAAGCTTTCTTT. Amino acid sequence: CASSARDRAPVNTEAFF.

CDR3 DNA: TGTGCCAGCAGCTTAGACAGCTCCTACGAGCAGTACTTC. It encodes CASSLDSSYEQYF. This chain uses TRBV7-2 with TRBJ2-7; D uncertain. Trimming left V 1 base short and J 0 bases short, with 4 bases between. The CDR3 length is 13 residues. Germline V lookup: CDR1 SGHTA, CDR2 FQGNSA.

The chain joins TRBV25-1 to TRBJ2-1; maybe TRBD2 (7 bases). CDR3 size: 15 residues. Germline values: CDR1 MGHDK, CDR2 SYGVNS. Trimming removed 1 base from V and 7 bases from J, with 14 bases in between. For the CDR3, the DNA is TGTGCCAGCAGTGAATTGGGGGGGGGCTGGAATGAGCAGTTCTTC. Translation gives CASSELGGGWNEQFF.

CDR3 region: CASSKRLAGGNEQFF. In DNA form, the CDR3 reads TGTGCCAGCAGCAAACGACTAGCGGGGGGAAATGAGCAGTTCTTC. The chain links TRBV9 to TRBJ2-1, with TRBD2 identical over 13 bases. Trimming cost V 4 bases and J 7 bases; bases outside gene matches: 5. This CDR3 has 15 residues. Looked up from germline, CDR1 is SGDLS and CDR2 is YYNGEE.

The chain is built from TRBV7-8 and TRBJ1-3, with D possibly matching TRBD1 (5 bases). The CDR3 length is 14 residues. Germline CDR1 reads SGHVS; CDR2 reads FQNEAQ. Trimming left V 3 bases short and J 1 base short, with 7 bases between. CDR3 protein: CASSFQGSGNTIYF. Written as DNA, the CDR3 is TGTGCCAGCAGCTTTCAGGGATCTGGAAACACCATATATTTT.

DNA of the CDR3: TGTGCCAGCACACCGGGCGGGGAGACCCAGTACTTC. The encoded protein is CASTPGGETQYF. The V call is TRBV6-5, the J call TRBJ2-5, with D maybe TRBD2 (5 bases). Germline lookup yields CDR1 MNHEY and CDR2 SVGAGI. The CDR3 spans 12 residues. Trimming shortened V by 7 bases and J by 5 bases, and 11 bases separated the two germline ends.

This chain connects TRBV5-1 to TRBJ2-3, with 11 bases aligning to TRBD2. Germline CDR1 SGHRS, CDR2 YFSETQ. The CDR3 has 19 residues. Trimming took 3 bases from V and 2 from J; bases not matched to a gene: 14. CDR3 sequence reads: CASSSGLGLAGTPTDTQYF. DNA of the CDR3: TGCGCCAGCAGCTCCGGACTTGGACTAGCGGGTACCCCCACAGATACGCAGTATTTT.

The chain couples TRBV27 to TRBJ2-7; TRBD1 or TRBD2 may be the D gene (5 bases each). The length of the CDR3 is 15 residues. Germline CDR1 MNHEY, CDR2 SMNVEV (reference sequence). V lost 2 bases and J lost 2, with 13 bases in between. The CDR3 nucleotides read TGTGCCAGCAGTTTACCGGCAGGGAGTCCCTACGAGCAGTACTTC. This translates into CASSLPAGSPYEQYF.

This sequence joins TRBV6-6 and TRBJ1-4; D is unresolved. CDR3 length: 14 amino acids. Trimming left V 6 bases short and J 8 bases short, with 16 bases between. Germline CDR1 reads MNHNY; CDR2 reads SVGAGI (reference sequence). CDR3 DNA: TGTGCCAGCAGGTCGGCGGGCAATAACGAAAAACTGTTTTTT. It translates to CASRSAGNNEKLFF.

The genes are TRBV6-4 and TRBJ1-2; unclear D gene. Trimming took off 4 bases at V and 0 bases at J, with 6 bases between the two ends. CDR1 and CDR2 from the germline V gene are MRHNA and SNTAGT. The CDR3 runs to 13 residues. The CDR3: CASSVTANYGYTF. CDR3 nucleotide sequence: TGTGCCAGCAGTGTTACAGCTAACTATGGCTACACCTTC.

V gene TRBV2 combines with J gene TRBJ2-5; 7 bases agree with TRBD2. Germline V gene sequence: CDR1 SNHLY, CDR2 FYNNEI. The CDR3 spans 13 residues. V lost 9 bases, J lost 6 bases, and 10 bases stayed unmatched. The CDR3 DNA reads TGTGCCAGGGATGGACTAGATGAAAAGACCCAGTACTTC. Translation gives CARDGLDEKTQYF.

This sequence joins TRBV7-9 and TRBJ2-1; 10 nucleotides line up with TRBD1. Germline CDR1 and CDR2: SEHNR and FQNEAQ (reference sequence). This CDR3 has 13 amino acids. Trimming at V came to 1 base and at J to 9 bases, leaving 0 bases not matched to a gene. The CDR3 bases are TGTGCCAGCAGCTTAGGGACAGGGGGTGAGCAGTTCTTC. Protein: CASSLGTGGEQFF.